In its sample, the clone carrying this T cell receptor (beta chain) was seen many times. Its target is unknown. HTBI primers from iRepertoire and Arm-PCR of CDR3 regions yielded the TCR beta libraries. TCRdb analysed the multiplex PCR reads with MiXCR anew, one entry per CDR3 protein. The sample records about 440,000 distinct CDR3 sequences, 14% to 15% being singletons. The data were obtained in a study of regulatory T cells in long-lasting Graves disease. General study results and limits: TRBV28, TRBJ1-2 and TRBJ2-5 were segments that persistent disease favored.

As for time point: newly diagnosed GD, antithyroid drugs for less than 3 months. The TCR library was prepared using RNA isolated from PBMCs. V was pared by 4 bases and J by 6 bases, with 20 bases of the junction left unmatched. This CDR3 comprises 18 residues. Germline V gives CDR1 ENHRY, CDR2 SYGVKD. The same sample was also studied in work on T cells in Graves' hyperthyroidism and ophthalmopathy. Per that paper: Using the HTBI primer set, a first-round RT-PCR was run on the TCR CDR3.

This TCR came from a woman in her 30s with Graves disease. The sample here was peripheral blood mononuclear cells (PBMCs), taken at new diagnosis, from a patient treated with antithyroid drugs. V gene TRBV10-3 combines with J gene TRBJ1-2, with 7 bases matching TRBD1. The CDR3 DNA reads TGTGCCATCAGTGGTAGAGACGTAGGGACAGCGGATTCCGATGGCTACACCTTC. Translated: CAISGRDVGTADSDGYTF.